The 29 T cell receptor beta chains below were found in one sample sequenced in a study of blood T cell repertoires in COVID-19. TCRdb's copy holds only in-frame clones and misses some; the assay was immunoSEQ multiplex PCR. This table has about 49,000 clones, 81% appearing once. Sequenced sample: peripheral blood. The receptors stem from a woman older than 75 with COVID-19, enrolled during active disease.

The chain employs TRBV12-3 or TRBV12-4 and TRBJ1-5; D call uncertain. V was pared by 6 bases and J by 1 base, with 7 bases between. CDR3 length: 13 residues. The CDR3 nucleotides are TGTGCCAGCAGAACAGCAAGCAATCAGCCCCAGCATTTT. Its protein product is CASRTASNQPQHF.

The chain has TRBV24-1 and TRBJ2-5; D unclear. V gave up 4 bases and J gave up 8 bases, with 13 bases separating them. Germline V lookup: CDR1 KGHDR, CDR2 SFDVKD. This CDR3 comprises 13 residues. The CDR3 region is CATSEAERSTQYF. As DNA, the CDR3 is TGTGCCACCAGTGAGGCGGAGAGATCCACCCAGTACTTC.

This rearrangement joins TRBV3-1 (or the pseudogene TRBV3-2) to TRBJ2-7; 10 bases align to TRBD1. Per the germline V gene, CDR1 is LGHDT and CDR2 is YNNKEL (reference sequence). V shed 3 bases and J 4 bases; nucleotides not matched to a gene: 9. The CDR3 consists of 16 residues. The CDR3 spells CASSQGPGQGRYEQYF. CDR3 nucleotides: TGTGCCAGCAGCCAGGGCCCGGGACAGGGGCGTTACGAGCAGTACTTC.

This clone was observed many times. The gene calls are TRBV21-1 and TRBJ2-1; TRBD1 reflects the table's D call only, with no check against the DNA. TRBV21-1 is assigned pseudogene status. This CDR3 is built from 14 residues. CDR3 region: CASSKPGRAGEQFF. The CDR3 nucleotides read TGTGCCAGCAGCAAACCAGGCAGGGCCGGTGAGCAGTTCTTC.

The V gene is TRBV7-2, the J gene TRBJ2-4; possible D gene TRBD2, 6 bases. Germline CDR1 is SGHTA and CDR2 is FQGNSA. This CDR3 is 16 amino acids long. Trimming removed 5 bases at V and 0 bases at J, with 14 bases between. The CDR3 loop is CASSEAGTVAKNIQYF. The CDR3 DNA is TGTGCCAGCAGCGAAGCCGGGACTGTAGCCAAAAACATTCAGTACTTC. Full variable domain (missing parts from reference TRBV7-2 and TRBJ2-4): GAGVSQSPSNKVTEKGKDVELRCDPISGHTALYWYRQSLGQGLEFLIYFQGNSAPDKSGLPSDRFSAERTGGSVSTLTIQRTQQEDSAVYLCASSEAGTVAKNIQYFGAGTRLSVL.

In its sample, this clone was seen a few times. The chain has TRBV5-1 and TRBJ1-6; a weak D match, TRBD1 (5 bases). Between the trimmed V and J ends, which lost 5 bases and 7 bases, there was a span of 13 bases. CDR1 is SGHRS and CDR2 is YFSETQ in the germline V gene. This CDR3 comprises 14 residues. CDR3 DNA sequence: TGCGCCAGCAGGGAACAGGAGGGAAATTCACCCCTCCACTTT. The encoded protein is CASREQEGNSPLHF.

The V call is TRBV7-2, the J call TRBJ2-1; D possibly corresponds to TRBD2 (6 bases). The CDR3 spans 14 residues. The germline V gene encodes CDR1 SGHTA and CDR2 FQGNSA. Deletions cut 3 bases from V and 8 bases from J, with 14 bases between. CDR3 nucleotide sequence: TGTGCCAGCAGCTTCCGACGGGAGAGATATGAGCAGTTCTTC. This sequence encodes CASSFRRERYEQFF.

The chain is built from TRBV19 and TRBJ1-6; 9 positions agree with TRBD1. The germline CDR1 and CDR2 sequences are LNHDA and SQIVND (reference sequence). CDR3 length equals 14 residues. V gave up 2 bases and J gave up 9 bases; unmatched junction bases: 2. The CDR3 protein is CASSIQQGASPLHF. DNA of the CDR3: TGTGCCAGTAGTATACAACAGGGGGCTTCACCCCTCCACTTT. Complete variable domain (other parts from reference TRBV19 and TRBJ1-6): DGGITQSPKYLFRKEGQNVTLSCEQNLNHDAMYWYRQDPGQGLRLIYYSQIVNDFQKGDIAEGYSVSREKKESFPLTVTSAQKNPTAFYLCASSIQQGASPLHFGNGTRLTVT.

J is TRBJ1-6 and V is TRBV6-5; 9 bases map to TRBD1. V dropped 7 bases and J dropped 7; count of bases not matched to a gene: 5. Germline CDR1 reads MNHEY; CDR2 reads SVGAGI. The CDR3 has 14 amino acids. Here the CDR3 reads CASIAGTGNSPLHF. The CDR3 region has the DNA TGTGCCAGCATAGCGGGGACAGGGAATTCACCCCTCCACTTT.

V is TRBV27 and J is TRBJ2-5, with TRBD1 matching over 10 bases. Per the germline V gene, CDR1 is MNHEY and CDR2 is SMNVEV (reference sequence). The CDR3 length is 16 residues. With 5 bases clipped from V and 4 bases from J, the junction kept 10 bases outside the gene matches. The DNA of the CDR3 is TGTGCCAGCAGTACCCGACAGGGGGCTAATCTAGAGACCCAGTACTTC. This encodes CASSTRQGANLETQYF.

This clone was counted a few times. The chain links TRBV7-2 to TRBJ1-6, with D maybe TRBD1 (6 bases). Germline V gene sequence: CDR1 SGHTA, CDR2 FQGNSA. Trimming removed 5 bases at V and 13 bases at J, with 24 bases between. The CDR3 is made up of 16 amino acids. This CDR3 is CASSRHRVRSGMPLHF. CDR3 nucleotides: TGTGCCAGCAGCCGTCACAGGGTGCGGAGTGGTATGCCCCTCCACTTT.

The chain links TRBV29-1 to TRBJ2-3; 7 bases map to TRBD2. Germline trimming cut 8 bases from V and 1 base from J; bases unmatched to any gene: 6. The V gene's germline CDR1 is SQVTM and CDR2 ANQGSEA. This CDR3 contains 13 residues. The CDR3 here is CSHAGEGTDTQYF. Written as DNA, the CDR3 is TGCAGCCACGCGGGAGAGGGCACAGATACGCAGTATTTT.

The chain carries TRBV24-1 and TRBJ2-7, with 9 bases lining up with TRBD1. This CDR3 region has 18 residues. CDR1 KGHDR and CDR2 SFDVKD come from the germline V gene. V lost 0 bases and J lost 4; bases outside the gene matches: 12. CDR3 sequence (DNA): TGTGCCACCAGTGATTTGTATACAGGGGGCGCGGAGTATTACGAGCAGTACTTC. This gives the protein CATSDLYTGGAEYYEQYF.

V is TRBV3-1 (or the pseudogene TRBV3-2) and J is TRBJ2-4, with TRBD1 as a possible D gene (7 bases). Between the trimmed V and J ends, which lost 1 base and 3 bases, there was a span of 10 bases. The CDR3 is made up of 15 amino acids. The V gene's germline CDR1 is LGHDT and CDR2 YNNKEL (reference sequence). The chain's CDR3 is CASSQAGDSKNIQYF. The DNA of the CDR3 is TGTGCCAGCAGCCAAGCGGGGGACAGCAAAAACATTCAGTACTTC.

The J gene is TRBJ2-7, the V gene TRBV3-1 (or the pseudogene TRBV3-2); 9 nucleotides match TRBD1. This CDR3 comprises 14 residues. The germline V gene encodes CDR1 LGHDT and CDR2 YNNKEL (reference sequence). V shed 4 bases, J shed 7 bases, and the junction held 8 bases outside the gene matches. The CDR3 DNA is TGTGCCAGCAGCCGGGGACAGGGCAAAAATGAGCAGTACTTC. Translated: CASSRGQGKNEQYF.

The chain carries TRBV2 and TRBJ2-3, with 7 bases that match TRBD1. V was pared by 6 bases and J by 1 base, with 7 bases of the junction left unmatched. The CDR3 covers 15 residues. Germline V gene sequence: CDR1 SNHLY, CDR2 FYNNEI. The CDR3 here is CASSGQAIGTDTQYF. For the CDR3, the DNA is TGTGCCAGCAGCGGACAGGCTATCGGCACAGATACGCAGTATTTT. Full variable domain (rest looked up from reference TRBV2 and TRBJ2-3): EPEVTQTPSHQVTQMGQEVILRCVPISNHLYFYWYRQILGQKVEFLVSFYNNEISEKSEIFDDQFSVERPDGSNFTLKIRSTKLEDSAMYFCASSGQAIGTDTQYFGPGTRLTVL.

The chain recombines TRBV19 with TRBJ2-7; 13 bases map to TRBD2. Trimming took 3 bases from V and 0 from J; bases not matched to a gene: 11. The V gene's germline CDR1 is LNHDA and CDR2 SQIVND (reference sequence). CDR3 length: 19 amino acids. DNA for the CDR3: TGTGCCAGTAGTATTCTCGGACTAGCGGGAGAAACCCTCTCCTACGAGCAGTACTTC. It yields the protein CASSILGLAGETLSYEQYF.

The J gene is TRBJ2-7, the V gene TRBV5-6; TRBD1 matches at 9 bases. The V gene's germline CDR1 is SGHDT and CDR2 YYEEEE. The V gene end was trimmed by 4 bases and the J gene end by 5 bases; junction bases not matched to a gene: 10. This CDR3 has 15 amino acids. The CDR3 coding sequence is TGTGCCAGCAGCATGGGACAGGGCCGGTACCACGAGCAGTACTTC. Residues: CASSMGQGRYHEQYF.

This chain uses TRBV7-2 with TRBJ1-6; 7 bases are a match to TRBD1. CDR1 is SGHTA and CDR2 is FQGNSA in the germline V gene. V gave up 3 bases and J gave up 7 bases; unmatched junction bases: 3. CDR3 length: 14 amino acids. In DNA, the CDR3 is TGTGCCAGCAGCTTCGACAGGGCGAATTCACCCCTCCACTTT. Its protein product is CASSFDRANSPLHF.

This clone came up many times. The V gene is TRBV3-1 (or the pseudogene TRBV3-2), the J gene TRBJ2-7, with 7 bases lining up with TRBD2. V trimming: 4 bases; J trimming: 2 bases; junction bases outside the gene matches: 11. The germline gives CDR1 LGHDT, CDR2 YNNKEL (reference sequence). The CDR3 length is 16 residues. The DNA for the CDR3 is TGTGCCAGCAGCCCAAAGACGGGTGCGGGAGCCTACGAGCAGTACTTC. Translation gives CASSPKTGAGAYEQYF.

This chain links TRBV2 with TRBJ1-5; D not certain. The CDR3 runs 12 residues. CDR1 is SNHLY and CDR2 is FYNNEI in the germline V gene. Trimming removed 5 bases at V and 7 bases at J, with 9 bases between. This chain's CDR3 is CASSNSGQPQHF. The CDR3 nucleotides read TGTGCCAGCAGTAACAGTGGGCAGCCCCAGCATTTT.

V is TRBV19 and J is TRBJ2-5, with TRBD1 matching 9 bases. In germline, CDR1 is LNHDA, CDR2 SQIVND (reference sequence). Trimming cost V 5 bases and J 5 bases; bases outside gene matches: 9. CDR3 size: 15 residues. CDR3 in DNA: TGTGCCAGTAGTCCGCGGGGACAGGGCGGGGAGACCCAGTACTTC. This codes for CASSPRGQGGETQYF.

The chain joins TRBV6-4 to TRBJ2-1; no definite D call. The ends were cut back, 0 bases at V and 6 bases at J, with 9 bases in the middle. The CDR3 is made up of 14 amino acids. The germline gives CDR1 MRHNA, CDR2 SNTAGT. The CDR3 bases are TGTGCCAGCAGTGACTCTCTAGTCTCCAATGAGCAGTTCTTC. Its translation: CASSDSLVSNEQFF.

This sequence joins TRBV2 and TRBJ2-2; no clear D gene. The germline V gene encodes CDR1 SNHLY and CDR2 FYNNEI. V shed 7 bases and J shed 1 base, with 7 bases lying between them. The CDR3 covers 13 residues. DNA of the CDR3: TGTGCCAGCATCGGCGGGAACACCGGGGAGCTGTTTTTT. It specifies CASIGGNTGELFF.

This clone came up once. J is TRBJ1-5 and V is TRBV2; D perhaps matches TRBD1 (5 bases). V dropped 3 bases and J dropped 3 bases, with 15 bases sitting between them. CDR1 is SNHLY and CDR2 is FYNNEI in the germline V gene. The CDR3 totals 16 residues. CDR3 nucleotide sequence: TGTGCCAGCAGTGATGTCGGGAGACAGTTCAATCAGCCCCAGCATTTT. Amino acids: CASSDVGRQFNQPQHF.

This sequence joins TRBV4-1 and TRBJ1-1; perhaps TRBD1 as D (5 bases). The CDR3 loop spans 16 amino acids. Trimming removed 3 bases from V and 0 bases from J, with 14 bases in between. CDR1 and CDR2 (germline): MGHRA, YSYEKL. The CDR3 DNA reads as TGCGCCAGCAGCCATAGCGGGGGACCGATGAACACTGAAGCTTTCTTT. The encoded protein is CASSHSGGPMNTEAFF.

The chain employs TRBV9 and TRBJ2-6; TRBD1 agrees at 7 bases. The CDR3 is 14 amino acids. The ends lost 2 bases at V and 8 bases at J; junction bases unmatched: 4. CDR1 is SGDLS and CDR2 is YYNGEE in the germline V gene. The CDR3 DNA sequence: TGTGCCAGCAGCGTTCTGACAGGGACCAACGTCCTGACTTTC. Residues: CASSVLTGTNVLTF.

V is TRBV23-1 and J is TRBJ1-1, with D uncertain. TRBV23-1 has ORF status, its function being uncertain. Trimming pared 4 bases from V and 1 base from J, leaving 16 bases between. The CDR3 totals 16 residues. The CDR3 DNA reads as TGCGCCAGCAGTCCGCAGGCCGGTCAGAGGAACACTGAAGCTTTCTTT. This codes for CASSPQAGQRNTEAFF.

Only a few counts were recorded for this clone. This chain links TRBV4-2 with TRBJ1-1, with 7 bases fitting TRBD1. Germline CDR1 and CDR2: LGHNA and YNFKEQ. Trimming cost V 1 base and J 3 bases; bases outside gene matches: 5. This CDR3 contains 15 residues. In DNA form, the CDR3 reads TGTGCCAGCAGCCAAGGACAGGGATTTTACACTGAAGCTTTCTTT. Protein: CASSQGQGFYTEAFF.